Listed here is a single TCR beta chain. No antigen is known for it. The trim removed 4 bases at V and 0 bases at J, leaving 12 bases unmatched. Germline lookup yields CDR1 LGHNA and CDR2 YNFKEQ. The CDR3 has 18 amino acids. These data come from a study of T cells after yellow fever vaccination. Study-wide results and caveats: On re-exposure, the response was weaker but peaked faster, at day 5 versus 15.

From the 5' RACE reads, TCRdb called clonotypes with MiXCR, one entry per CDR3 protein. Here the sample spans 120,000 or so distinct CDR3 sequences, 15% being singletons. Sequencing used CD8+ T cells sorted from PBMCs, obtained 5 days after the yellow fever booster vaccination. The chain uses TRBV4-2 and TRBJ2-4, with 7 bases matching TRBD2. The receptor was derived from a man aged 18 to 29 who received the YFV17D yellow fever vaccine. The CDR3 protein is CASSPRGEALVAKNIQYF. CDR3 DNA: TGTGCCAGCAGCCCACGGGGGGAAGCGCTTGTAGCCAAAAACATTCAGTACTTC.